What follows is one TCR beta chain and its context. Trimming took off 0 bases at V and 4 bases at J, with 4 bases between the two ends. CDR3 length: 13 residues. Looked up from germline, CDR1 is SGDLS and CDR2 is YYNGEE. These data are taken from a study of control samples from healthy donors and cancer patients. Sequenced by immunoSEQ multiplex PCR; TCRdb stores in-frame clones only, minus some. The data hold 140,000 or so clones, with 85% to 95% observed a single time. Sequences were obtained from PBMCs. The chain couples TRBV9 to TRBJ2-2, with no clear D. The sequence was obtained from a man aged 55 to 70 with colorectal cancer. The CDR3 protein is CASSVVSTGELFF. The CDR3 region has the DNA TGTGCCAGCAGCGTAGTGTCCACCGGGGAGCTGTTTTTT.